Below, one TCR beta chain is given with its context. Clinical history as reported by participants underpinned cohort assignment. No more than 2 weeks before study entry, exposed participants had met a case of COVID-19. Source study methods: Estimation of nucleated cell counts was performed using reference gene primer amplification. Sequencing used immunoSEQ multiplex PCR; TCRdb keeps in-frame clones, though not all of them. The V and J calls and the clone size are those of that table, but D and trimming were determined from the DNA. The data contain 250,000 or so clones, about 88% of them singletons. The data belong to a study of blood T cell repertoires in COVID-19. For the study at large: Sources were T cells, B-cell-depleted T cells, or PBMCs; the material itself was cDNA or gDNA.

CDR1 is SGHDT, CDR2 YYEEEE, per germline. Unmatched junction bases numbered 5, after V lost 2 bases and J lost 0 bases. The CDR3 has 16 residues. Sequenced sample: PBMCs or T cells enriched from blood (not recorded which). The chain employs TRBV5-6 and TRBJ1-2, with 9 bases fitting TRBD1. This TCR came from a woman aged 50 to 60 who had been exposed to COVID-19. This CDR3 is CASSLQGALANYGYTF. In nucleotides, the CDR3 is TGTGCCAGCAGCTTACAGGGGGCTTTAGCTAACTATGGCTACACCTTC.